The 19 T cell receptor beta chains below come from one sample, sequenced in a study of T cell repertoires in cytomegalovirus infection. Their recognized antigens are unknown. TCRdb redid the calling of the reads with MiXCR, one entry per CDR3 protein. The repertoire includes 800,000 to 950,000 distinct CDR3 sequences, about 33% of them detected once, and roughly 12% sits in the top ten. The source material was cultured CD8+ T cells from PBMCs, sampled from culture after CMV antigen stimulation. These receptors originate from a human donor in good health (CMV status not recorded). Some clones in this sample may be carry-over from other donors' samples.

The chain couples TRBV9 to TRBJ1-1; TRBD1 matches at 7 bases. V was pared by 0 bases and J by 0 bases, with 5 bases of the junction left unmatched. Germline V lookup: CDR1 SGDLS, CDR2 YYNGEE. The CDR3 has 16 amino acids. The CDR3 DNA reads TGTGCCAGCAGCGTAGTCTACAGGGGTATGAACACTGAAGCTTTCTTT. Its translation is CASSVVYRGMNTEAFF.

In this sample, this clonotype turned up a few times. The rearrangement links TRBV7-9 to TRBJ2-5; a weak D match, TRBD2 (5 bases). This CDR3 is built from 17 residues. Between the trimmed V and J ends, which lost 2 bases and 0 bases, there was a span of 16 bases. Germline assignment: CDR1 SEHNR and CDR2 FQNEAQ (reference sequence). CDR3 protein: CASSLSQGREDQETQYF. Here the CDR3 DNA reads TGTGCCAGCAGCTTATCGCAAGGACGGGAAGACCAAGAGACCCAGTACTTC.

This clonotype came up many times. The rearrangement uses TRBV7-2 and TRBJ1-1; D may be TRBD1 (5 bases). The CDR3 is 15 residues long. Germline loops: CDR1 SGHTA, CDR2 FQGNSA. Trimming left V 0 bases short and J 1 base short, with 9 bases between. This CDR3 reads CASSLAYRSNTEAFF. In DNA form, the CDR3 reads TGTGCCAGCAGCTTAGCTTACAGGTCGAACACTGAAGCTTTCTTT.

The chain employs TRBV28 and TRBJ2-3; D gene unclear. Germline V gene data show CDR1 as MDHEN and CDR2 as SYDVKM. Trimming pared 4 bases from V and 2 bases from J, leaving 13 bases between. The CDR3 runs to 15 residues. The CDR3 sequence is CASSSPRRLTDTQYF. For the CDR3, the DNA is TGTGCCAGCAGTTCCCCCCGCAGGCTCACAGATACGCAGTATTTT.

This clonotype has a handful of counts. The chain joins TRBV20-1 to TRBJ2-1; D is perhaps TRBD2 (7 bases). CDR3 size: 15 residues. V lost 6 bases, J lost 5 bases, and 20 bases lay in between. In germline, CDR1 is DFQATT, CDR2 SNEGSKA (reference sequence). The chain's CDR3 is CSATGGLNWDNEQFF. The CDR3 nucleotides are TGCAGTGCAACGGGGGGCCTTAATTGGGACAATGAGCAGTTCTTC.

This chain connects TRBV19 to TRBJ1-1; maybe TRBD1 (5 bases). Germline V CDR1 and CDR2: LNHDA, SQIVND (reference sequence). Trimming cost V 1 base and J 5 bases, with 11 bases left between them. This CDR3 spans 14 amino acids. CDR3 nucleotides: TGTGCCAGTAGTATAGGCAGGGACGGGACTGAAGCTTTCTTT. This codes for CASSIGRDGTEAFF.

Here the CDR3 reads CASSLSSGGGFGQYF. CDR3 in DNA: TGTGCCAGCAGTTTATCAAGCGGGGGGGGATTTGGTCAGTACTTC. The chain carries TRBV27 and TRBJ2-7; TRBD2 agrees at 10 bases. Germline assignment: CDR1 MNHEY and CDR2 SMNVEV (reference sequence). The CDR3 extends over 15 amino acids. After removal of 0 bases from V and 10 bases from J, the junction contained 9 bases not matched to a gene.

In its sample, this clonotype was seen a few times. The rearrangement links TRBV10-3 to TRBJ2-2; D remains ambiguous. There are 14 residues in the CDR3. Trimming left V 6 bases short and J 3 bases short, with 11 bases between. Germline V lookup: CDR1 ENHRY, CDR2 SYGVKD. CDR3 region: CAIRDGAYTGELFF. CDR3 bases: TGTGCCATCAGGGATGGAGCGTACACCGGGGAGCTGTTTTTT.

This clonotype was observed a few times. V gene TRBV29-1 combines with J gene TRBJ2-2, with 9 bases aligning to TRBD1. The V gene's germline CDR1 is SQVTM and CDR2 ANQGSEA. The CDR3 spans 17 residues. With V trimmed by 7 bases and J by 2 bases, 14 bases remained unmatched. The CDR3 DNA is TGCAGCGCCGTTCCCGGGACAGGGCAGAGAAACACCGGGGAGCTGTTTTTT. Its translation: CSAVPGTGQRNTGELFF.

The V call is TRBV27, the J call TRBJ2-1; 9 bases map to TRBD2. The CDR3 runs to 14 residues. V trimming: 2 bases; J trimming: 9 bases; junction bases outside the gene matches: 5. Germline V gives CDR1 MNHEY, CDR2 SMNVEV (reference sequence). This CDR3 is CASSLAGGPFEQFF. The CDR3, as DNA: TGTGCCAGCAGTTTAGCGGGGGGGCCATTTGAGCAGTTCTTC.

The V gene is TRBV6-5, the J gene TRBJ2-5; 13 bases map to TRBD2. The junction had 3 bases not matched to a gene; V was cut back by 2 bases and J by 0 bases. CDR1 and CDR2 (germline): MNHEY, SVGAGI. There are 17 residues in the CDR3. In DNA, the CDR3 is TGTGCCAGCAGTTACGGCGGGACTAGCGGGGACCAAGAGACCCAGTACTTC. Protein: CASSYGGTSGDQETQYF.

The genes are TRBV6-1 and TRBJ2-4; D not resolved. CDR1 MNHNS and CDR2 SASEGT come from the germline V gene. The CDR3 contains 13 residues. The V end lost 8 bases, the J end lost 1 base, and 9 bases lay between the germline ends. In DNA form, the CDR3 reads TGTGCCAGCTTCGAATGGGCCAAAAACATTCAGTACTTC. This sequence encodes CASFEWAKNIQYF.

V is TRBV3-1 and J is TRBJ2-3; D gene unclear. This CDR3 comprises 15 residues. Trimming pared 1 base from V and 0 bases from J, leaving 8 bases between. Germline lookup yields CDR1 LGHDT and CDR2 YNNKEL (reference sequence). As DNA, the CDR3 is TGTGCCAGCAGCCAAGGGGTACTGAGCACAGATACGCAGTATTTT. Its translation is CASSQGVLSTDTQYF.

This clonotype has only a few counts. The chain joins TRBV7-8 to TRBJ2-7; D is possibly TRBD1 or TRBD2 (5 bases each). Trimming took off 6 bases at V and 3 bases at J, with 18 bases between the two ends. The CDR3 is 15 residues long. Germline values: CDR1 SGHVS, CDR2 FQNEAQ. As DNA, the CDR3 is TGTGCCAGCAGGACGACCGGGACGGGCCACTACGAGCAGTACTTC. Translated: CASRTTGTGHYEQYF. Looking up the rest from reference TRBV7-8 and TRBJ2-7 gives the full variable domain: GAGVSQSPRYKVAKRGQDVALRCDPISGHVSLFWYQQALGQGPEFLTYFQNEAQLDKSGLPSDRFFAERPEGSVSTLKIQRTQQEDSAVYLCASRTTGTGHYEQYFGPGTRLTVT.

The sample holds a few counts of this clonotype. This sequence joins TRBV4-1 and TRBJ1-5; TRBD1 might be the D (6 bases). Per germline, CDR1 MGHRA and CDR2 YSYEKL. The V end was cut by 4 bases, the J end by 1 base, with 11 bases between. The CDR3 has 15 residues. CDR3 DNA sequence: TGCGCCAGCAGCCTTATCGACAGGAGCAATCAGCCCCAGCATTTT. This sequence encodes CASSLIDRSNQPQHF.

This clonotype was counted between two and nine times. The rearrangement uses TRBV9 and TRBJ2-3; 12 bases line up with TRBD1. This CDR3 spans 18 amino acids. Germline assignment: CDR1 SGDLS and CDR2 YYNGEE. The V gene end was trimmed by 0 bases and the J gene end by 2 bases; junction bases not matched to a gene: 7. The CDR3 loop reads CASSVGRGQGAFTDTQYF. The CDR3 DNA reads TGTGCCAGCAGCGTAGGTAGGGGACAGGGGGCGTTCACAGATACGCAGTATTTT. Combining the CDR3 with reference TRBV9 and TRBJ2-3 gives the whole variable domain DSGVTQTPKHLITATGQRVTLRCSPRSGDLSVYWYQQSLDQGLQFLIQYYNGEERAKGNILERFSAQQFPDLHSELNLSSLELGDSALYFCASSVGRGQGAFTDTQYFGPGTRLTVL.

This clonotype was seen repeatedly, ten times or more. This CDR3 reads CASSLYQLGQGVNYGYTF. CDR3 bases: TGTGCCAGCAGCTTATACCAGCTCGGACAGGGAGTTAACTATGGCTACACCTTC. The V call is TRBV5-5, the J call TRBJ1-2; 8 bases are a match to TRBD1. Germline V gives CDR1 SGHKS, CDR2 YYEKEE (reference sequence). Trimming removed 2 bases from V and 1 base from J; junction bases left unmatched: 13. The CDR3 is made up of 18 amino acids.

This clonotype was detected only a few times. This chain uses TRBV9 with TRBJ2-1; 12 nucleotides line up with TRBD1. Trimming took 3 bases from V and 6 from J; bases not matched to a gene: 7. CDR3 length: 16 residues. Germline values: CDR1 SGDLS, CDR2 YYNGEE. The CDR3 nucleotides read TGTGCCAGCAGCGAACAACCGGGACAGGGGGCCAATGAGCAGTTCTTC. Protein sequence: CASSEQPGQGANEQFF.

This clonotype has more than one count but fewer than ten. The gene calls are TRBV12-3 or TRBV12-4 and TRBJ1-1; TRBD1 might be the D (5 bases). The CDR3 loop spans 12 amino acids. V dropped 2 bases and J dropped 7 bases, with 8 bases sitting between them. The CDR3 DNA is TGTGCCAGCAGTTTATTGCAGGGTGAAGCTTTCTTT. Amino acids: CASSLLQGEAFF.